This is a list of T cell receptor beta chains from one sample in a study of cytomegalovirus exposure and HLA in healthy donors. The repertoire was sequenced with immunoSEQ multiplex PCR; TCRdb's copy has only in-frame clones and lacks some. Of around 220,000 clones in the sample, roughly 75% are singletons; the top ten hold less than 2%. Sequencing used PBMCs. The receptors derive from a woman in her thirties in good health and CMV-seronegative. Each CDR3 is given without its conserved first and last residue. Each record gives: V gene, J gene, CDR3 protein.

>TRBV5-8|TRBJ2-3
ASSALAVATDTQY
>TRBV14|TRBJ2-7
ASSHRGLVYEQY
>TRBV6-1|TRBJ2-5
ASRRDREY
>TRBV27|TRBJ1-4
ATRMTGTEKLF
>TRBV7-6|TRBJ2-1
ASGSGLAGDEQF
>TRBV10-2|TRBJ2-1
ASGELSYNEQF
>TRBV19|TRBJ1-6
ASSVDSDSPLH
>TRBV6-5|TRBJ1-1
ASSYAGNTEAF
>TRBV13|TRBJ2-7
ASSLETGGEQY
>TRBV21-1|TRBJ2-1
AIWGGPVLGQF
>TRBV9|TRBJ1-1
ASSVAGGRDTEAF
>TRBV29-1|TRBJ2-2
SVVKNTGELF
>TRBV2|TRBJ2-3
ASSEGASGGSDTQY
>TRBV9|TRBJ1-1
ASSPTTGVRLGTEAF
>TRBV7-6|TRBJ1-4
ASSLQGAREKLF
>TRBV5-1|TRBJ2-7
ASSLWVPRGLNSYEQY
>TRBV7-3|TRBJ2-3
ASSLLAGSTDTQY
>TRBV2|TRBJ2-7
ASSLTSSSEQY
>TRBV19|TRBJ1-5
VSSIDLGSNQPQH
>TRBV27|TRBJ2-7
ASSLASPPSYEQY
>TRBV27|TRBJ1-3
ASSPRDRELSSGNTIY
>TRBV5-1|TRBJ2-3
ASSRTGTGGDTQY
>TRBV19|TRBJ1-2
ASSIRDRGYNYGYT
>TRBV5-4|TRBJ2-2
ASSPAGTGELF
>TRBV2|TRBJ2-5
ASSVAGGQRETQY
>TRBV5-1|TRBJ1-1
ASSREDRDTEAF
>TRBV9|TRBJ2-1
ASTGGGGEEQF
>TRBV18|NA
ASSSRDRAHEQY
>TRBV7-8|TRBJ1-2
ASSRTENYGYT
>TRBV5-1|TRBJ2-3
ASRNSGVGGDTQY
>TRBV7-9|TRBJ2-5
SSSYSGRPPEETQY
>TRBV30|TRBJ2-1
AWAGLAGVDEQF
>TRBV2|TRBJ1-5
ASSSGGGDQPQH
>TRBV9|TRBJ2-2
ASSVGSRVGELF
>TRBV30|TRBJ1-2
AWSALRGGGYT
>TRBV18|TRBJ2-2
ASSHALGGSNTGELF
>TRBV10-2|TRBJ1-1
ASMNQGWTEAF
>TRBV29-1|TRBJ2-1
SVEEGGGDEQF
>TRBV10-3|TRBJ1-2
ATNREGVYYGYT
>TRBV19|TRBJ2-1
ASSIRATSGWNEQF
>TRBV4-2|TRBJ1-1
ASSQEPRGKNTEAF
>TRBV6-1|TRBJ1-5
ASSLDRGGNQPQH
>TRBV18|TRBJ2-5
ASSPPTGTAHLEQY
>TRBV19|TRBJ1-2
ASSISSQGNRYGYT
>TRBV6-5|TRBJ1-5
ASTNTGGGQPQH
>TRBV7-8|TRBJ1-1
ASRKQVNTEAF
>TRBV7-9|TRBJ2-3
ASSPPKRDTQY
>TRBV9|TRBJ2-2
ASSVGNGELF
>TRBV29-1|TRBJ1-1
SVNRGLATEAF
>TRBV6-1|TRBJ1-1
ASSEQGLNTEAF
>TRBV10-3|TRBJ2-2
AISESGGGGELF
>TRBV11-3|TRBJ2-1
ASSSLLQPNWNEQF
>TRBV5-1|TRBJ1-1
ASSPISRGSNTEAF
>TRBV2|TRBJ2-7
ASSDPGGDYEQY
>TRBV11-2|TRBJ2-5
ASSLGLRTSGEETQY
>TRBV9|NA
ASSVEGAGGSYEQY
>TRBV15|TRBJ1-4
ATSREPPPGPGGGEKLF
>TRBV19|TRBJ1-6
ASSIEGQGGSPLH
>TRBV27|TRBJ1-1
ASSFSGNTEAF
>TRBV27|TRBJ1-5
ASRTGGNQPQH